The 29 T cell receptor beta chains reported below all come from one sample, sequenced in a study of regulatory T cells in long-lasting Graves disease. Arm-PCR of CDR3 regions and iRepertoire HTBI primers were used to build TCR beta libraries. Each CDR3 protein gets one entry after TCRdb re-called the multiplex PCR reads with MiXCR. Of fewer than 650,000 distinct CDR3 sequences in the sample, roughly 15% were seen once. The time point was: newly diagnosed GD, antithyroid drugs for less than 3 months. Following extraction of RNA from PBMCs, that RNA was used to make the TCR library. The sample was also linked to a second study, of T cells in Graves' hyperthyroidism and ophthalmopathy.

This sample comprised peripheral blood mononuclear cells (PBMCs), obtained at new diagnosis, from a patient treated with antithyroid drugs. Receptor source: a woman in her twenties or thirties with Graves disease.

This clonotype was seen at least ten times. The CDR3 sequence: CASSLASGSDTQYF. The CDR3 DNA reads as TGCGCCAGCAGCTTGGCTAGCGGGAGCGATACGCAGTATTTT. V is TRBV5-1 and J is TRBJ2-3, with 10 bases identical to TRBD2. Germline CDR1 reads SGHRS; CDR2 reads YFSETQ. Unmatched junction bases numbered 1, after V lost 0 bases and J lost 6 bases. The CDR3 totals 14 residues.

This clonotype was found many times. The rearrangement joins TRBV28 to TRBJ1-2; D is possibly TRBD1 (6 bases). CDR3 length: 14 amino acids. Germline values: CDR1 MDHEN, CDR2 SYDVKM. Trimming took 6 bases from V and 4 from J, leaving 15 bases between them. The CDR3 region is CASSPTGFGYGYTF. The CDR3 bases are TGTGCCAGCAGCCCAACAGGGTTTGGCTATGGCTACACCTTC.

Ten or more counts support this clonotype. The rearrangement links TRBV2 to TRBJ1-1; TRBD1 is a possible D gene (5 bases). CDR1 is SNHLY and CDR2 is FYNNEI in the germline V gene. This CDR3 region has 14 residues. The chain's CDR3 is CSTSGEALNTEAFF. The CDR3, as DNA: TGTTCAACCTCGGGGGAGGCTCTGAACACTGAAGCTTTCTTT.

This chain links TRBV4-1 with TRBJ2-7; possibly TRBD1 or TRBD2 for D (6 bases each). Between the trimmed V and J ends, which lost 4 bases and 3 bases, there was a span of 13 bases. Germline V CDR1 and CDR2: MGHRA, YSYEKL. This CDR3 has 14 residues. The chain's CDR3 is CASSLEGGGYEQYF. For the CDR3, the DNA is TGCGCCAGCAGCCTCGAGGGGGGCGGCTACGAGCAGTACTTC.

The CDR3, as DNA: TGTGCCAGCAGCCCCCAACTTCAGGGGGTTTGGACTGAAGCTTTCTTT. Translating it yields CASSPQLQGVWTEAFF. The chain recombines TRBV3-1 with TRBJ1-1, with TRBD1 identical over 7 bases. Trimming at V came to 4 bases and at J to 5 bases, leaving 13 bases not matched to a gene. In germline, CDR1 is LGHDT, CDR2 YNNKEL (reference sequence). This CDR3 has 16 residues. Full variable domain (missing parts from reference TRBV3-1 and TRBJ1-1): DTAVSQTPKYLVTQMGNDKSIKCEQNLGHDTMYWYKQDSKKFLKIMFSYNNKELIINETVPNRFSPKSPDKAHLNLHINSLELGDSAVYFCASSPQLQGVWTEAFFGQGTRLTVV.

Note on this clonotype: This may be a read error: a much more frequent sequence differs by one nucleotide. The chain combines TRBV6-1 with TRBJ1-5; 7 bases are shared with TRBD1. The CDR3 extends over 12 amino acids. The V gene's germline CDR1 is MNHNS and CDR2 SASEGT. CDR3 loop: CASRKQGQPRHF. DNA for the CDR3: TGTGCCAGCAGAAAACAGGGACAGCCCCGGCATTTT.

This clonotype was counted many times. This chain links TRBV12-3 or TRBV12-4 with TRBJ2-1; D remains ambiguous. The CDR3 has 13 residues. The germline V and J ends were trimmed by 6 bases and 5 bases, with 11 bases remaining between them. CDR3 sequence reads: CASSPDENNEQFF. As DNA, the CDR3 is TGTGCCAGCAGCCCGGACGAGAACAATGAGCAGTTCTTC.

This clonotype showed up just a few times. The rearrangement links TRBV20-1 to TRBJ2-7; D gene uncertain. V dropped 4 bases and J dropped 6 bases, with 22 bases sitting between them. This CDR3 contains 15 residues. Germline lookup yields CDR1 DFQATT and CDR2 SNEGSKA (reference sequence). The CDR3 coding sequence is TGCAGTGCTATTCCCGGAATGGGTTACCCACTCGAGCAGTACTTC. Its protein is CSAIPGMGYPLEQYF.

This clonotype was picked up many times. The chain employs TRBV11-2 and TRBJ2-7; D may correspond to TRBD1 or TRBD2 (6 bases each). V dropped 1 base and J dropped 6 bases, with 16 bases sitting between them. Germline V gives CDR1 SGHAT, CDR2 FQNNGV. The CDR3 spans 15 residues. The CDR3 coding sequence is TGTGCCAGCAGCTTAGCGGGACAAGTAGCGGCCGAGCAGTACTTC. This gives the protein CASSLAGQVAAEQYF.

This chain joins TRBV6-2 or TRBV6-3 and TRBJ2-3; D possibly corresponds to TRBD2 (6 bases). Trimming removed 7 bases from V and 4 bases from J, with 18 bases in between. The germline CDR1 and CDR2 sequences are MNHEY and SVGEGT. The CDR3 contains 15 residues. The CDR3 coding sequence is TGTGCCAGCACCCCGGATGTTGGGACTGCAGATACGCAGTATTTT. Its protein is CASTPDVGTADTQYF.

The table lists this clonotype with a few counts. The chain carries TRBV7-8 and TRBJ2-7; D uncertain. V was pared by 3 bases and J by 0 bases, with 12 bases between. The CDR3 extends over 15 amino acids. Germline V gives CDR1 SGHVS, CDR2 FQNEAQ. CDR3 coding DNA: TGTGCCAGCAGCTTGACGGACGCGCGCTCCTACGAGCAGTACTTC. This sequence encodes CASSLTDARSYEQYF.

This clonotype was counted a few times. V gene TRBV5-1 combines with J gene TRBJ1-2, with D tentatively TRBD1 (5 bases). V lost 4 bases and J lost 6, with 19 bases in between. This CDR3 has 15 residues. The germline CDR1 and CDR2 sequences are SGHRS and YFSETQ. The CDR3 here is CASSQNRGEMNGYTF. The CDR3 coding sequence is TGCGCCAGCAGCCAAAATCGGGGGGAGATGAATGGCTACACCTTC.

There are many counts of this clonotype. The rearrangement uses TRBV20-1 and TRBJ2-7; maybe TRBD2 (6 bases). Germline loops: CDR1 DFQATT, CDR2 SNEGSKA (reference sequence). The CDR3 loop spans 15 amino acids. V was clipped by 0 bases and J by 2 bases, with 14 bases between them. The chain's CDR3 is CSARDDRGATYEQYF. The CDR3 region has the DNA TGCAGTGCTAGAGATGATCGCGGGGCAACCTACGAGCAGTACTTC.

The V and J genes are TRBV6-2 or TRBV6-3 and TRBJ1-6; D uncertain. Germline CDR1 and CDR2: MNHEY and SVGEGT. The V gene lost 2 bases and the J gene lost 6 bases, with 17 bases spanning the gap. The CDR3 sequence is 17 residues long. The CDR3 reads CASSYAKYRDSNSPLHF. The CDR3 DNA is TGTGCCAGCAGTTACGCAAAGTACCGGGATTCTAATTCACCCCTCCACTTT.

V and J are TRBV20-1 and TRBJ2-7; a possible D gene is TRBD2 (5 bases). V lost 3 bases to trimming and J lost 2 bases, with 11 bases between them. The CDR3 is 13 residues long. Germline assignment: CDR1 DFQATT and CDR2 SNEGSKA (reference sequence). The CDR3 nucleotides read TGCAGTGCTAGTGATGGGAGCCCCTACGAGCAGTACTTC. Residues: CSASDGSPYEQYF.

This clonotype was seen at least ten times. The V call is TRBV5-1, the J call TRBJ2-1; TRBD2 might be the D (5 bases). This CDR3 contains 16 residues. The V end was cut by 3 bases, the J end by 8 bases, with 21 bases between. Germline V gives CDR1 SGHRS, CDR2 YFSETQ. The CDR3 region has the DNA TGCGCCAGCAGCTCTATGTTGGGAGAAGGCACGTATGAGCAGTTCTTC. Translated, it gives CASSSMLGEGTYEQFF.

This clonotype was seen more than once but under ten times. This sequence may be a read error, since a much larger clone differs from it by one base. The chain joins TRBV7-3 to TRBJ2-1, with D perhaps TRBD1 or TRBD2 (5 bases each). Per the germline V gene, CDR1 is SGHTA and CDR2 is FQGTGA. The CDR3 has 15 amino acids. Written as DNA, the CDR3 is TGTGCCAGCAGCTTAACGGGGGACGGAGTGAATGAGCAGCTCTTC. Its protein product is CASSLTGDGVNEQLF.

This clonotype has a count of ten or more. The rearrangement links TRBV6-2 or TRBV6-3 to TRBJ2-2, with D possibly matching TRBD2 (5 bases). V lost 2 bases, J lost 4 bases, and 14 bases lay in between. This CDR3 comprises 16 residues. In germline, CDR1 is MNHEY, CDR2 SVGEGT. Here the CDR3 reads CASSYPRAASTGELFF. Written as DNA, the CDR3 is TGTGCCAGCAGTTACCCGAGGGCAGCTAGCACCGGGGAGCTGTTTTTT.

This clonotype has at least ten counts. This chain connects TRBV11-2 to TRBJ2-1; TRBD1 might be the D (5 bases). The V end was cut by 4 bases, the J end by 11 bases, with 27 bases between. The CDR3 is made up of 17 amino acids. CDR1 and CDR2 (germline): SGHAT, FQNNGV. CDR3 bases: TGTGCCAGCAGCTCCACCCGCACCTTTAGCCAGGGATCGCAGCAGTTCTTC. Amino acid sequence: CASSSTRTFSQGSQQFF.

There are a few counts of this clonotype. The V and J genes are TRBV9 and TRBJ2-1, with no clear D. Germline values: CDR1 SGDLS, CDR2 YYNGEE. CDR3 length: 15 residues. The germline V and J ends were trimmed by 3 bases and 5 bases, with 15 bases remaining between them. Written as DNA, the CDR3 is TGTGCCAGCAGCGCCCATCGTGGGATTGACAATGAGCAGTTCTTC. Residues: CASSAHRGIDNEQFF.

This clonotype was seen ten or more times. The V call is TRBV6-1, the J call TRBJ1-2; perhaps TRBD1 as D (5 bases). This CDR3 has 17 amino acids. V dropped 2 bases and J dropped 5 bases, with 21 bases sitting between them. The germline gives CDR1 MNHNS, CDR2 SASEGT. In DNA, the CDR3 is TGTGCCAGCAGTGAAAGGGAAAGGAGATCAGGGATTTATGGCTACACCTTC. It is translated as CASSERERRSGIYGYTF.

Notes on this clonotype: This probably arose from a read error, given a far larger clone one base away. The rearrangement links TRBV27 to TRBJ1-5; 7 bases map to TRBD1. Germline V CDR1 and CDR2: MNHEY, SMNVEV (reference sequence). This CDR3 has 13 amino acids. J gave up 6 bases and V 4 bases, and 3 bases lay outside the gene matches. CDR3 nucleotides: TGTGCCAGCAGTTACAGGGACAGTCAGCCCCAGCATTTT. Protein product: CASSYRDSQPQHF.

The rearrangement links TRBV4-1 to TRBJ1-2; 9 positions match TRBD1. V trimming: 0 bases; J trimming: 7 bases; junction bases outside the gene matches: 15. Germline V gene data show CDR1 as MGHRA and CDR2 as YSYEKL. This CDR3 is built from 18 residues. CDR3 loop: CASSQDWDRDSVLSGYTF. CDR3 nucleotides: TGCGCCAGCAGCCAAGATTGGGACAGGGACTCCGTTCTATCTGGCTACACCTTC.

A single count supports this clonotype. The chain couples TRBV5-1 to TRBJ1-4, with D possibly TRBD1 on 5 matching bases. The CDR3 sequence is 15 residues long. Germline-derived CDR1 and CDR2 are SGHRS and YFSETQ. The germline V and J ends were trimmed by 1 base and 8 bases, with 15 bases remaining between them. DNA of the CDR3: TGCGCCAGCAGCTTGTATAGTCAGGGTTCCGAAAAACTGTTTTTT. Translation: CASSLYSQGSEKLFF.

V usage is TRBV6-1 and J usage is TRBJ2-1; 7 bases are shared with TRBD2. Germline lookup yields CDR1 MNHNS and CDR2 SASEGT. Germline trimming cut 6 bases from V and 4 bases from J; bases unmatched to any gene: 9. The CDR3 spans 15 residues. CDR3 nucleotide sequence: TGTGCCAGCAGCGTCGGGACTAACGTTTACAATGAGCAGTTCTTC. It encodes CASSVGTNVYNEQFF.

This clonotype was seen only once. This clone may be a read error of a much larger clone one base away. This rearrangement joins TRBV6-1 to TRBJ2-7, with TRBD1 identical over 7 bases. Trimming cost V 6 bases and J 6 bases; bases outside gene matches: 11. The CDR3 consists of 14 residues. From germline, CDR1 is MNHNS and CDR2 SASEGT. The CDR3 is CASSYGQDGPEQYF. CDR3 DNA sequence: TGTGCCAGCAGCTACGGACAGGACGGCCCCGAGCAGTACTTC.

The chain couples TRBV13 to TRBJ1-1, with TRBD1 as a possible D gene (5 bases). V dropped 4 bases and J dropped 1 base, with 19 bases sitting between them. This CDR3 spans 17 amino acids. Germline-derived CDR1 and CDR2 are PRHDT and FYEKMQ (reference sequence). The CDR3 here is CASSSKPFRDQNTEAFF. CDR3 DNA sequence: TGTGCCAGCAGCTCAAAGCCCTTTCGGGACCAGAACACTGAAGCTTTCTTT.

The CDR3 DNA is TGTGCCTGGAGTACTCATTCGGCTAATGAAAAACTGTTTTTT. Its protein product is CAWSTHSANEKLFF. The chain carries TRBV30 and TRBJ1-4; no firm D call. The CDR3 totals 14 residues. Trimming left V 2 bases short and J 3 bases short, with 10 bases between. Germline V gene lookup returns CDR1 GTSNPN and CDR2 SVGIG (reference sequence).

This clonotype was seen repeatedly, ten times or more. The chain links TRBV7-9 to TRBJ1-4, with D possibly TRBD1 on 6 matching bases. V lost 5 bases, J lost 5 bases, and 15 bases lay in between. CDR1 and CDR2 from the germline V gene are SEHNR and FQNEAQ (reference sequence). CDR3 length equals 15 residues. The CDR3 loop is CASSRNRQENEKLFF. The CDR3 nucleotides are TGTGCCAGCAGCCGTAACCGACAGGAGAATGAAAAACTGTTTTTT.